Following are 18 T cell receptor beta chains from one sample sequenced in a study of T cell responses to AZD1222 COVID-19 vaccine. Method: immunoSEQ multiplex PCR; TCRdb's copy keeps in-frame clones and lacks some. The repertoire holds 95,000 to 110,000 clones, with 89% as singletons. The sequencing here drew on peripheral blood, taken on day 0 of AZD1222 vaccination. The receptors here all came from an adult in good health.

The genes are TRBV9 and TRBJ1-4; D gene uncertain. Trimming took off 8 bases at V and 8 bases at J, with 4 bases between the two ends. Germline V gene lookup returns CDR1 SGDLS and CDR2 YYNGEE. The CDR3 has 9 amino acids. This chain's CDR3 is CARTEKLFF. CDR3 DNA: TGTGCCAGGACGGAAAAACTGTTTTTT.

This clone was recorded only once. This chain uses TRBV5-1 with TRBJ1-4, with unresolved D. The V end was cut by 2 bases, the J end by 5 bases, with 19 bases between. CDR3 length: 17 amino acids. From germline, CDR1 is SGHRS and CDR2 YFSETQ. The CDR3 region is CASSLLAVGVSNEKLFF. The CDR3 bases are TGCGCCAGCAGCTTACTGGCCGTTGGGGTCTCGAATGAAAAACTGTTTTTT. Full variable domain (missing parts from reference TRBV5-1 and TRBJ1-4): KAGVTQTPRYLIKTRGQQVTLSCSPISGHRSVSWYQQTPGQGLQFLFEYFSETQRNKGNFPGRFSGRQFSNSRSEMNVSTLELGDSALYLCASSLLAVGVSNEKLFFGSGTQLSVL.

The CDR3 nucleotides read TGTGCCATCACGCAACAGACACCCCCCCACGAGCAGTACTTC. As protein: CAITQQTPPHEQYF. This chain joins TRBV28 and TRBJ2-7; D gene ambiguous. Trimming cost V 10 bases and J 5 bases, with 21 bases left between them. Germline V gene data show CDR1 as MDHEN and CDR2 as SYDVKM. The CDR3 extends over 14 amino acids.

This chain connects TRBV11-2 to TRBJ1-6, with D unresolved. There are 12 residues in the CDR3. The germline CDR1 and CDR2 sequences are SGHAT and FQNNGV. Trimming took 4 bases from V and 15 from J, leaving 13 bases between them. The CDR3 nucleotides are TGTGCCAGCAGCTATAGGAGTCAGTACCTCCACTTT. Amino acids: CASSYRSQYLHF. Full variable domain (remainder filled in from reference TRBV11-2 and TRBJ1-6): EAGVAQSPRYKIIEKRQSVAFWCNPISGHATLYWYQQILGQGPKLLIQFQNNGVVDDSQLPKDRFSAERLKGVDSTLKIQPAKLEDSAVYLCASSYRSQYLHFGNGTRLTVT.

The rearrangement joins TRBV11-2 to TRBJ2-2; 7 positions agree with TRBD2. The CDR3 length is 14 residues. V lost 3 bases, J lost 8 bases, and 6 bases stayed unmatched. CDR1 and CDR2 from the germline V gene are SGHAT and FQNNGV. This CDR3 reads CASSLGRALGELFF. The CDR3 DNA is TGTGCCAGCAGCTTGGGGAGGGCCTTAGGGGAGCTGTTTTTT.

The rearrangement links TRBV14 to TRBJ2-5, with D perhaps TRBD1 or TRBD2 (5 bases each). V dropped 4 bases and J dropped 5 bases, with 11 bases sitting between them. The CDR3 runs 13 residues. The germline V gene has CDR1 SGHDN and CDR2 FVKESK. The CDR3 region has the DNA TGTGCCAGCAGCCCATGGGGGTCGGAGACCCAGTACTTC. Translating it yields CASSPWGSETQYF.

V gene TRBV14 combines with J gene TRBJ2-1; TRBD2 matches at 13 bases. The CDR3 runs to 14 residues. The V and J ends lost 5 bases and 7 bases, in that order; junction bases with no gene match: 2. The germline CDR1 and CDR2 sequences are SGHDN and FVKESK. The CDR3 DNA is TGTGCCAGCAGCGGGACTAGCGGGGAGAATGAGCAGTTCTTC. Translating it yields CASSGTSGENEQFF.

The chain uses TRBV2 and TRBJ2-2, with 7 bases identical to TRBD2. Germline lookup yields CDR1 SNHLY and CDR2 FYNNEI. Trimming cost V 8 bases and J 5 bases; bases outside gene matches: 11. This CDR3 has 15 amino acids. The CDR3 DNA reads TGTGCCAGCGGCGGGGCAGGGAGGGGTACCGGGGAGCTGTTTTTT. This encodes CASGGAGRGTGELFF.

V is TRBV7-6 and J is TRBJ1-1; 7 nucleotides align to TRBD1. The trim removed 1 base at V and 1 base at J, leaving 0 bases unmatched. This CDR3 has 14 amino acids. Germline values: CDR1 SGHVS, CDR2 FNYEAQ. The CDR3 region is CASSLGTGNTEAFF. In DNA, the CDR3 is TGTGCCAGCAGCTTAGGGACAGGGAACACTGAAGCTTTCTTT.

The rearrangement uses TRBV4-1 and TRBJ2-2, with 7 bases identical to TRBD1. CDR3 length: 14 residues. The ends lost 7 bases at V and 0 bases at J; junction bases unmatched: 2. The V gene's germline CDR1 is MGHRA and CDR2 YSYEKL. The CDR3 nucleotides are TGCGCCAGCACCCAGGGGGCGAACACCGGGGAGCTGTTTTTT. Protein sequence: CASTQGANTGELFF.

The chain is built from TRBV10-3 and TRBJ1-5; 8 bases align to TRBD1. After removal of 6 bases from V and 3 bases from J, the junction contained 4 bases not matched to a gene. In germline, CDR1 is ENHRY, CDR2 SYGVKD. The length of the CDR3 is 14 residues. For the CDR3, the DNA is TGTGCCATCAGCCTGACAGGGGACAATCAGCCCCAGCATTTT. It codes for CAISLTGDNQPQHF.

This chain links TRBV4-1 with TRBJ1-1, with D unresolved. The V end lost 1 base, the J end lost 0 bases, and 9 bases lay between the germline ends. The CDR3 consists of 15 residues. Per the germline V gene, CDR1 is MGHRA and CDR2 is YSYEKL. DNA for the CDR3: TGCGCCAGCAGCCAAGTTAGCGCAGTGAACACTGAAGCTTTCTTT. This gives the protein CASSQVSAVNTEAFF.

The rearrangement joins TRBV2 to TRBJ2-3; D is uncertain. Germline V CDR1 and CDR2: SNHLY, FYNNEI. Trimming removed 5 bases from V and 2 bases from J, with 2 bases in between. This CDR3 is built from 11 residues. CDR3 in DNA: TGTGCCAGCAGTCCCACAGATACGCAGTATTTT. It codes for CASSPTDTQYF. The full variable domain, with the rest looked up from reference TRBV2 and TRBJ2-3, is EPEVTQTPSHQVTQMGQEVILRCVPISNHLYFYWYRQILGQKVEFLVSFYNNEISEKSEIFDDQFSVERPDGSNFTLKIRSTKLEDSAMYFCASSPTDTQYFGPGTRLTVL.

CDR3 DNA: TGTGCCAGCAGTCGGCGGCAGGGAGATGGCTACACCTTC. The encoded protein is CASSRRQGDGYTF. The chain recombines TRBV6-5 with TRBJ1-2, with D possibly being TRBD1 (5 bases). Trimming stripped 5 bases from V and 6 bases from J, with 13 bases between. The CDR3 has 13 amino acids. The germline V gene encodes CDR1 MNHEY and CDR2 SVGAGI.

V gene TRBV30 combines with J gene TRBJ1-5, with 7 nucleotides matching TRBD1. Trimming cost V 2 bases and J 4 bases; bases outside gene matches: 2. The CDR3 totals 13 residues. Per the germline V gene, CDR1 is GTSNPN and CDR2 is SVGIG (reference sequence). For the CDR3, the DNA is TGTGCCTGGAGTCCAGGGGGGAATCAGCCCCAGCATTTT. This encodes CAWSPGGNQPQHF. The variable domain in full, with the rest retrieved from reference TRBV30 and TRBJ1-5, is SQTIHQWPATLVQPVGSPLSLECTVEGTSNPNLYWYRQAAGRGLQLLFYSVGIGQISSEVPQNLSASRPQDRQFILSSKKLLLSDSGFYLCAWSPGGNQPQHFGDGTRLSIL.

This clone was seen only once. The V gene is TRBV5-1, the J gene TRBJ2-1; 12 positions match TRBD1. The CDR3 is made up of 18 amino acids. The germline V gene has CDR1 SGHRS and CDR2 YFSETQ. Losses at the gene ends were 4 bases for V and 4 bases for J; bases not matched to a gene: 12. The CDR3: CASSPLGTGGASYNEQFF. In DNA, the CDR3 is TGCGCCAGCAGCCCACTTGGGACAGGGGGCGCGTCTTACAATGAGCAGTTCTTC. The whole variable domain, filled in from reference TRBV5-1 and TRBJ2-1, reads KAGVTQTPRYLIKTRGQQVTLSCSPISGHRSVSWYQQTPGQGLQFLFEYFSETQRNKGNFPGRFSGRQFSNSRSEMNVSTLELGDSALYLCASSPLGTGGASYNEQFFGPGTRLTVL.

This clone was recorded only once. The gene calls are TRBV27 and TRBJ2-5; D may be TRBD2 (5 bases). V lost 1 base and J 5 bases, leaving 17 bases between the germline ends. CDR1 and CDR2 from the germline V gene are MNHEY and SMNVEV (reference sequence). The CDR3 consists of 16 residues. The CDR3 loop is CASSLLGGSGWETQYF. The CDR3 region has the DNA TGTGCCAGCAGTTTATTAGGCGGGTCGGGGTGGGAGACCCAGTACTTC.

This sequence joins TRBV30 and TRBJ1-2; maybe TRBD1 (5 bases). From germline, CDR1 is GTSNPN and CDR2 SVGIG (reference sequence). The CDR3 length is 16 residues. Trimming pared 3 bases from V and 8 bases from J, leaving 25 bases between. The CDR3 is CAWRDDALGAGGGYTF. Written as DNA, the CDR3 is TGTGCCTGGAGGGACGACGCTCTTGGGGCAGGAGGAGGCTACACCTTC.